Each of the 4 T cell receptor beta chains below was sequenced from the same sample in a study of cytomegalovirus exposure and HLA in healthy donors. The PCR employed 60 Vbeta primers together with 13 Jbeta primers. Libraries were prepared by immunoSEQ multiplex PCR; TCRdb keeps only in-frame clonotypes and omits some of them. The sample has around 150,000 clones, around 83% seen once. Source material: PBMCs. The receptor source for this set is a man aged 50-59 years in good health and CMV-seropositive.

The chain joins TRBV28 to TRBJ2-7, with 8 bases lining up with TRBD1. This CDR3 has 14 amino acids. Germline trimming cut 5 bases from V and 3 bases from J; bases unmatched to any gene: 6. Germline V lookup: CDR1 MDHEN, CDR2 SYDVKM. The CDR3 here is CASSLTTGDYEQYF. In DNA form, the CDR3 reads TGTGCCAGCAGTCTGACGACAGGGGACTACGAGCAGTACTTC.

This clone occurred once. This CDR3 is also generated by other DNA sequences in the sample. V usage is TRBV5-4 and J usage is TRBJ2-1; 12 bases are a match to TRBD2. Germline trimming cut 4 bases from V and 2 bases from J; bases unmatched to any gene: 1. Germline loops: CDR1 SGHNT, CDR2 YYREEE (reference sequence). This CDR3 has 15 amino acids. This CDR3 reads CASSRTSGTYNEQFF. DNA for the CDR3: TGTGCCAGCAGCCGGACTAGCGGGACCTACAATGAGCAGTTCTTC.

V gene TRBV19 combines with J gene TRBJ2-1; tentatively, D is TRBD2 (6 bases). V lost 4 bases to trimming and J lost 7 bases, with 11 bases between them. CDR1 LNHDA and CDR2 SQIVND come from the germline V gene (reference sequence). The CDR3 is 13 amino acids. The CDR3 DNA sequence: TGTGCCAGTAGTACCCCCCGGGGGAATGAGCAGTTCTTC. This translates into CASSTPRGNEQFF.

This chain uses TRBV5-5 with TRBJ2-7; no reliable D call. Germline CDR1 SGHKS, CDR2 YYEKEE (reference sequence). V shed 3 bases and J shed 3 bases, with 4 bases lying between them. The CDR3 loop spans 11 amino acids. CDR3 coding DNA: TGTGCCAGCAGCTATTACTACGAGCAGTACTTC. This codes for CASSYYYEQYF. The whole variable domain, remainder taken from reference TRBV5-5 and TRBJ2-7, is DAGVTQSPTHLIKTRGQQVTLRCSPISGHKSVSWYQQVLGQGPQFIFQYYEKEERGRGNFPDRFSARQFPNYSSELNVNALLLGDSALYLCASSYYYEQYFGPGTRLTVT.